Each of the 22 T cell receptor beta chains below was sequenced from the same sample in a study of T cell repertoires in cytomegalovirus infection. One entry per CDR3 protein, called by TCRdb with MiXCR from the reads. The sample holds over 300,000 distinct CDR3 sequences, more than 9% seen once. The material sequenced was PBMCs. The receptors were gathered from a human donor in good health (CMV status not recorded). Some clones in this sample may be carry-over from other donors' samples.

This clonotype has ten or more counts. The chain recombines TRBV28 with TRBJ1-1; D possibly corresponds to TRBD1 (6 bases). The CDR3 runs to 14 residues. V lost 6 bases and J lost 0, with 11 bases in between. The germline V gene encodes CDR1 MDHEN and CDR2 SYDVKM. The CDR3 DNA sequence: TGTGCCAGCAGCTGGGGGGACATGAACACTGAAGCTTTCTTT. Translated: CASSWGDMNTEAFF.

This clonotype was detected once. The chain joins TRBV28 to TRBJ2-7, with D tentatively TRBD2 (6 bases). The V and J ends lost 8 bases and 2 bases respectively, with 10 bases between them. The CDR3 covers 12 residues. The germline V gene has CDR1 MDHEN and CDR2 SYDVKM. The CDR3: CASLRDAYEQYF. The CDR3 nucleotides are TGTGCCAGCTTGCGGGATGCCTACGAGCAGTACTTC.

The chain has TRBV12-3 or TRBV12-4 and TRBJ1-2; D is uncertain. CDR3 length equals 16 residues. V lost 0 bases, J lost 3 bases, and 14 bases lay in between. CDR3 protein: CASSLARRVRHYGYTF. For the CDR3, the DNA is TGTGCCAGCAGTTTAGCGCGTCGGGTGCGGCACTATGGCTACACCTTC.

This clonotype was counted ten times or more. CDR3 residues: CASSLYSSEQYF. The CDR3 DNA reads TGTGCCAGCAGTCTTTATAGCTCCGAGCAGTACTTC. The V and J genes are TRBV28 and TRBJ2-7; D uncertain. Germline loops: CDR1 MDHEN, CDR2 SYDVKM. Trimming left V 5 bases short and J 6 bases short, with 11 bases between. The CDR3 length is 12 residues.

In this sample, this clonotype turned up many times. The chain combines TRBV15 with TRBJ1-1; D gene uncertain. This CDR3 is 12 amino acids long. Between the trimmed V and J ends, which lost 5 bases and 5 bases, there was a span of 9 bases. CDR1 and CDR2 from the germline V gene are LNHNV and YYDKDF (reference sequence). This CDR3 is CATSQTLTEAFF. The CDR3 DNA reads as TGTGCCACCAGCCAGACACTAACTGAAGCTTTCTTT. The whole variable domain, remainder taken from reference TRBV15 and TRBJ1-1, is DAMVIQNPRYQVTQFGKPVTLSCSQTLNHNVMYWYQQKSSQAPKLLFHYYDKDFNNEADTPDNFQSRRPNTSFCFLDIRSPGLGDTAMYLCATSQTLTEAFFGQGTRLTVV.

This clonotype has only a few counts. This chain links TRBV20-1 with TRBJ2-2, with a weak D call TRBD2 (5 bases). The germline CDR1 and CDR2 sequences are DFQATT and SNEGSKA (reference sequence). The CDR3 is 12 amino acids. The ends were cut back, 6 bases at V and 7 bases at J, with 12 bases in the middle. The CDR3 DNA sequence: TGCAGTGCCCTGGCGGGTGTCGGGGAGCTGTTTTTT. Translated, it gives CSALAGVGELFF.

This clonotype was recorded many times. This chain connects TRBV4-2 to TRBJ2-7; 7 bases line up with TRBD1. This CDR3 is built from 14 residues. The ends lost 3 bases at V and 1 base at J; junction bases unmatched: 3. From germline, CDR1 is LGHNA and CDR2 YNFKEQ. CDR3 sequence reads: CASSHNRGSYEQYF. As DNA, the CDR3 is TGTGCCAGCAGCCACAACAGGGGTTCCTACGAGCAGTACTTC.

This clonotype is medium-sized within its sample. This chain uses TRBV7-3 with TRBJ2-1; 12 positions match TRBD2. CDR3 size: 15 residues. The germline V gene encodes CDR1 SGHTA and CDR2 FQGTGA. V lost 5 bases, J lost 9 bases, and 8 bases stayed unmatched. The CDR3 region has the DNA TGTGCCAGCAGCGAGTCTAGCGGGAGGGCCGGTGAGCAGTTCTTC. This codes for CASSESSGRAGEQFF.

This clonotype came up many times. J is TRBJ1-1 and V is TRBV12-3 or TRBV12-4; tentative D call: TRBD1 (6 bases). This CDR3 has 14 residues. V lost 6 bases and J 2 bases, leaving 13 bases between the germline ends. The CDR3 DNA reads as TGTGCCAGCAGAGGGGGACCACTCAACACTGAAGCTTTCTTT. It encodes CASRGGPLNTEAFF.

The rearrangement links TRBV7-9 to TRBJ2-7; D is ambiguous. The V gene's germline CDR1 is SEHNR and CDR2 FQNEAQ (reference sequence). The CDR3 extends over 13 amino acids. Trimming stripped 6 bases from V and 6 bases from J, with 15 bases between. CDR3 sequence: CASSSGQATEQYF. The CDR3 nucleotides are TGTGCCAGCAGTTCCGGCCAAGCCACCGAGCAGTACTTC.

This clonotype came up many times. CDR3: CASSLVGGHTQNEQFF. DNA of the CDR3: TGTGCCAGCAGCTTAGTGGGGGGGCACACTCAAAATGAGCAGTTCTTC. The gene calls are TRBV7-2 and TRBJ2-1; a weak D match, TRBD2 (7 bases). The CDR3 runs 16 residues. With 1 base removed from V and 7 bases from J, the gap between germline ends came to 17 bases. From germline, CDR1 is SGHTA and CDR2 FQGNSA. Full variable domain (missing parts from reference TRBV7-2 and TRBJ2-1): GAGVSQSPSNKVTEKGKDVELRCDPISGHTALYWYRQSLGQGLEFLIYFQGNSAPDKSGLPSDRFSAERTGGSVSTLTIQRTQQEDSAVYLCASSLVGGHTQNEQFFGPGTRLTVL.

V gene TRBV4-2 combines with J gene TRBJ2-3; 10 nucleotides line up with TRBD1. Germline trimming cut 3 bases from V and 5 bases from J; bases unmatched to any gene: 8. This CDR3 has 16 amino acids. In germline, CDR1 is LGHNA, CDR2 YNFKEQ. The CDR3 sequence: CASSQGQGTRGDTQYF. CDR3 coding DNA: TGTGCCAGCAGCCAGGGACAGGGGACCCGCGGAGATACGCAGTATTTT.

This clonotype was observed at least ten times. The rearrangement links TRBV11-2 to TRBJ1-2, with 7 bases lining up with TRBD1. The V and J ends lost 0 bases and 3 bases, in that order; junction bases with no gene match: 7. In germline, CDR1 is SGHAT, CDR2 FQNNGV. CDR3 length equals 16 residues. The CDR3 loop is CASSLDTDRAYYGYTF. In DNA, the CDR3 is TGTGCCAGCAGCTTAGACACTGACAGGGCTTACTATGGCTACACCTTC.

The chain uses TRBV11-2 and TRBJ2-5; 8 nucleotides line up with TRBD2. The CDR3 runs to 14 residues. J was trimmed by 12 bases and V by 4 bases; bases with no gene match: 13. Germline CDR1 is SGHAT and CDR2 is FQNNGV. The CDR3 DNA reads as TGTGCCAGCAGCTCTCAAGCGGGGGCCCGCCTTGAGTACTTC. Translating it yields CASSSQAGARLEYF. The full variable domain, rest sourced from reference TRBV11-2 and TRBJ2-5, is EAGVAQSPRYKIIEKRQSVAFWCNPISGHATLYWYQQILGQGPKLLIQFQNNGVVDDSQLPKDRFSAERLKGVDSTLKIQPAKLEDSAVYLCASSSQAGARLEYFGPGTRLLVL.

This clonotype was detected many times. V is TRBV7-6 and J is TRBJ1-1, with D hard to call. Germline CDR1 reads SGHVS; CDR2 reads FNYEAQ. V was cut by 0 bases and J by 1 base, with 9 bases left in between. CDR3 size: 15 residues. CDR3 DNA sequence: TGTGCCAGCAGCTTAGCGCTTGGTGGGAACACTGAAGCTTTCTTT. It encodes CASSLALGGNTEAFF.

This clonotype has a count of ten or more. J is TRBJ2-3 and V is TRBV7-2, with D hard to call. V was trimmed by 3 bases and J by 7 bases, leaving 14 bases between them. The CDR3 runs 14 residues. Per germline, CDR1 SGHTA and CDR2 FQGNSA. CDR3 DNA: TGTGCCAGCAGCTTGAATCCCTACTCCCATACGCAGTATTTT. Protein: CASSLNPYSHTQYF.

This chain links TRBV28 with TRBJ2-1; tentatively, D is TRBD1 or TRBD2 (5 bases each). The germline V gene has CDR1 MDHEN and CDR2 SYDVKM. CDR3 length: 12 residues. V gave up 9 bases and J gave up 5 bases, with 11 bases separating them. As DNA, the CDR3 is TGTGCCAGAGGGGAACTAGACAATGAGCAGTTCTTC. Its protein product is CARGELDNEQFF.

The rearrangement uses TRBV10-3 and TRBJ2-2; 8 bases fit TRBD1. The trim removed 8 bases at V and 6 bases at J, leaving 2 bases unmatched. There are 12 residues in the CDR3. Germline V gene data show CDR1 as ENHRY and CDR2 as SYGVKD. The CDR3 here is CAIGQGAGELFF. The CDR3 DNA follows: TGTGCCATCGGACAGGGTGCCGGGGAGCTGTTTTTT.

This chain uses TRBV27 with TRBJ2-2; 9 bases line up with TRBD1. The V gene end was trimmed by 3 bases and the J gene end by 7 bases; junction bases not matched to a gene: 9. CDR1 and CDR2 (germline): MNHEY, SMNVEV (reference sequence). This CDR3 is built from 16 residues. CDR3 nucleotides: TGTGCCAGCAGTTTTTTGGGACAGGGCCGCGGCGGGGAGCTGTTTTTT. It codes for CASSFLGQGRGGELFF.

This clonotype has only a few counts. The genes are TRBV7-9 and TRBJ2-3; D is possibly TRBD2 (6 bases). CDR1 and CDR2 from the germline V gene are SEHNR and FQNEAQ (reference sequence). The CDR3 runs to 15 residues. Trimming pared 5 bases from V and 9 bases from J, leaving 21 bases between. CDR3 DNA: TGTGCCAGCAGCGTAAACCGGGAGCCAGCAAAAACGCAGTATTTT. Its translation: CASSVNREPAKTQYF. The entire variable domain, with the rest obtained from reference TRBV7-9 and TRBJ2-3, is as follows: DTGVSQNPRHKITKRGQNVTFRCDPISEHNRLYWYRQTLGQGPEFLTYFQNEAQLEKSRLLSDRFSAERPKGSFSTLEIQRTEQGDSAMYLCASSVNREPAKTQYFGPGTRLTVL.

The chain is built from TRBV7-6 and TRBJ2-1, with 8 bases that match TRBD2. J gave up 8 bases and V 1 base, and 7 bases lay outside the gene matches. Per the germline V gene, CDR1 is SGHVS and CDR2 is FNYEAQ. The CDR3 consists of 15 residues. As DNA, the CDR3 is TGTGCCAGCAGCTTAGACCAAGCGGGAGTCTATGAGCAGTTCTTC. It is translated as CASSLDQAGVYEQFF.

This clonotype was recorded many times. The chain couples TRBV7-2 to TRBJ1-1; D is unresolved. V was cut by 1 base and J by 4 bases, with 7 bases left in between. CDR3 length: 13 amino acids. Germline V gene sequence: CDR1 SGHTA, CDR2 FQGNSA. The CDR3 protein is CASSLGGRTEAFF. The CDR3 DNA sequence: TGTGCCAGCAGCTTAGGGGGTCGCACTGAAGCTTTCTTT.